This TCR beta chain was found in a study of CD8+ T cells in alopecia areata. Study observations and caveats: A single nonresponder leaves the baseline CD8+ expansion link to response uncertain.

Extraction and reverse transcription of RNA yielded cDNA as the sequencing template. Sequencing used immunoSEQ multiplex PCR; TCRdb keeps in-frame clones, though not all of them. Here the sample spans some 200,000 clones, about 60% being singletons. CDR1 and CDR2 from the germline V gene are GTSNPN and SVGIG (reference sequence). Trimming removed 5 bases from V and 9 bases from J, with 15 bases in between. The CDR3 contains 12 residues. Turning to this clone: The antigen is unknown.

Treatment specified: oral pan-JAK inhibitor, 5-10 mg twice daily. J is TRBJ2-3 and V is TRBV30; perhaps TRBD1 as D (6 bases). The specimen comprised CD4+ T cells sorted from blood, sampled at week 4, from a patient treated with tofacitinib. The TCR originated in a human donor with alopecia areata. As DNA, the CDR3 is TGTGCCTGGTTTAAGGACAGCCGCACGCAGTATTTT. This gives the protein CAWFKDSRTQYF.